Presented here are 14 T cell receptor beta chains from one specimen sequenced in a study of T cell responses to AZD1222 COVID-19 vaccine. The data were produced by immunoSEQ multiplex PCR, yet TCRdb's version contains in-frame clones alone and is incomplete. Of about 160,000 clones listed, approximately 90% were seen once; the top ten hold around 4.4%. The sequenced sample was peripheral blood, obtained on day 0 of MenACWY control vaccination. The receptors stem from an adult in good health.

About this clone itself: Other DNA sequences of this sample code for an identical CDR3. The CDR3 sequence is CASSVGQDRPQHF. CDR3 nucleotides: TGTGCCAGCAGCGTAGGTCAAGACCGGCCCCAGCATTTT. This chain links TRBV9 with TRBJ1-5; D unresolved. The germline gives CDR1 SGDLS, CDR2 YYNGEE. Trimming removed 0 bases at V and 9 bases at J, with 10 bases between. CDR3 length: 13 residues.

This rearrangement joins TRBV4-1 to TRBJ2-7; D uncertain. Between the trimmed V and J ends, which lost 0 bases and 3 bases, there was a span of 9 bases. Germline CDR1 MGHRA, CDR2 YSYEKL. CDR3 length: 14 residues. CDR3 nucleotide sequence: TGCGCCAGCAGCCAAGACGTGAACAGCTACGAGCAGTACTTC. Its protein product is CASSQDVNSYEQYF.

This chain links TRBV7-9 with TRBJ1-4, with D possibly matching TRBD1 (5 bases). The germline CDR1 and CDR2 sequences are SEHNR and FQNEAQ (reference sequence). V lost 1 base to trimming and J lost 7 bases, with 10 bases between them. The CDR3 runs to 14 residues. The CDR3 DNA sequence: TGTGCCAGCAGCTTAGATTTGGGGGGTGAAAAACTGTTTTTT. It is translated as CASSLDLGGEKLFF.

The chain carries TRBV19 and TRBJ1-5; a possible D gene is TRBD1 (5 bases). In germline, CDR1 is LNHDA, CDR2 SQIVND (reference sequence). The V end lost 8 bases, the J end lost 1 base, and 12 bases lay between the germline ends. The CDR3 has 14 residues. CDR3: CASWPRGSNQPQHF. The DNA of the CDR3 is TGTGCCAGTTGGCCCCGGGGGAGCAATCAGCCCCAGCATTTT.

The chain is built from TRBV28 and TRBJ1-3; D is uncertain. Germline-derived CDR1 and CDR2 are MDHEN and SYDVKM. The V end lost 5 bases, the J end lost 3 bases, and 8 bases lay between the germline ends. The CDR3 has 13 amino acids. CDR3 sequence reads: CASSALNGNTIYF. Written as DNA, the CDR3 is TGTGCCAGCAGTGCCCTTAATGGAAACACCATATATTTT.

The chain has TRBV5-6 and TRBJ2-6; 7 bases line up with TRBD1. Germline V lookup: CDR1 SGHDT, CDR2 YYEEEE. This CDR3 comprises 15 residues. Unmatched junction bases numbered 2, after V lost 4 bases and J lost 1 base. The CDR3, as DNA: TGTGCCAGCAGCAAACAGGGGTCTGGGGCCAACGTCCTGACTTTC. It specifies CASSKQGSGANVLTF.

The chain has TRBV18 and TRBJ2-1; D may be TRBD1 or TRBD2 (5 bases each). Germline V CDR1 and CDR2: KGHSH, LQKENI. V was clipped by 4 bases and J by 6 bases, with 19 bases between them. The CDR3 sequence is 16 residues long. The CDR3: CASSLSGTLRGNEQFF. CDR3 nucleotide sequence: TGTGCCAGCTCACTCTCCGGGACCCTACGGGGCAATGAGCAGTTCTTC.

This chain links TRBV5-1 with TRBJ2-7; D remains unclear. This CDR3 has 15 amino acids. Per germline, CDR1 SGHRS and CDR2 YFSETQ. Trimming pared 0 bases from V and 0 bases from J, leaving 10 bases between. Written as DNA, the CDR3 is TGCGCCAGCAGCTTGGAGCCAGGAGACTCCTACGAGCAGTACTTC. This encodes CASSLEPGDSYEQYF.

The chain combines TRBV6-5 with TRBJ1-3; tentative D call: TRBD1 (5 bases). The CDR3 totals 15 residues. Germline loops: CDR1 MNHEY, CDR2 SVGAGI. V was trimmed by 4 bases and J by 0 bases, leaving 10 bases between them. Written as DNA, the CDR3 is TGTGCCAGCAGTTTGGGACGGTACTCTGGAAACACCATATATTTT. This encodes CASSLGRYSGNTIYF.

This clone appeared a single time. Its ends do not fully match the called genes, so a read error is possible. The V call is TRBV6-5, the J call TRBJ2-1; D gene unclear. This CDR3 region has 15 residues. Germline CDR1 is MNHEY and CDR2 is SVGAGI. Here the CDR3 DNA reads TGTGCCAGCACTTACGGGCGCGGTCGAAAAAATGAGCAGTTCTTC. It is translated as CASTYGRGRKNEQFF.

This chain uses TRBV9 with TRBJ2-3; no firm D call. Germline V gives CDR1 SGDLS, CDR2 YYNGEE. This CDR3 comprises 14 residues. The V end lost 0 bases, the J end lost 4 bases, and 9 bases lay between the germline ends. In DNA, the CDR3 is TGTGCCAGCAGCGTAGCAGGTTCGGCAGATACGCAGTATTTT. This encodes CASSVAGSADTQYF.

The chain employs TRBV2 and TRBJ2-6; a weak D match, TRBD1 (5 bases). The CDR3 runs to 15 residues. Trimming removed 8 bases at V and 3 bases at J, with 14 bases between. Germline V gene data show CDR1 as SNHLY and CDR2 as FYNNEI. The CDR3 DNA sequence: TGTGCCAGCGCCCTAGTCAGGGATGGGGCCAACGTCCTGACTTTC. Its protein is CASALVRDGANVLTF. Full variable domain (remainder filled in from reference TRBV2 and TRBJ2-6): EPEVTQTPSHQVTQMGQEVILRCVPISNHLYFYWYRQILGQKVEFLVSFYNNEISEKSEIFDDQFSVERPDGSNFTLKIRSTKLEDSAMYFCASALVRDGANVLTFGAGSRLTVL.

The chain combines TRBV5-8 with TRBJ2-2; 9 nucleotides line up with TRBD2. Germline V gene sequence: CDR1 SGHTS, CDR2 YDEGEE. Trimming cost V 6 bases and J 0 bases; bases outside gene matches: 12. The CDR3 is made up of 18 amino acids. CDR3: CASTLIGLAPPNTGELFF. CDR3 bases: TGTGCCAGCACGCTCATAGGACTAGCGCCGCCGAACACCGGGGAGCTGTTTTTT.

The chain uses TRBV7-2 and TRBJ1-1; the D gene is possibly TRBD1 (5 bases). Germline V lookup: CDR1 SGHTA, CDR2 FQGNSA. CDR3 size: 18 residues. V was cut by 1 base and J by 0 bases, with 18 bases left in between. CDR3 protein: CASSLVGAGATLNTEAFF. DNA of the CDR3: TGTGCCAGCAGCTTAGTTGGGGCGGGCGCGACGTTGAACACTGAAGCTTTCTTT.